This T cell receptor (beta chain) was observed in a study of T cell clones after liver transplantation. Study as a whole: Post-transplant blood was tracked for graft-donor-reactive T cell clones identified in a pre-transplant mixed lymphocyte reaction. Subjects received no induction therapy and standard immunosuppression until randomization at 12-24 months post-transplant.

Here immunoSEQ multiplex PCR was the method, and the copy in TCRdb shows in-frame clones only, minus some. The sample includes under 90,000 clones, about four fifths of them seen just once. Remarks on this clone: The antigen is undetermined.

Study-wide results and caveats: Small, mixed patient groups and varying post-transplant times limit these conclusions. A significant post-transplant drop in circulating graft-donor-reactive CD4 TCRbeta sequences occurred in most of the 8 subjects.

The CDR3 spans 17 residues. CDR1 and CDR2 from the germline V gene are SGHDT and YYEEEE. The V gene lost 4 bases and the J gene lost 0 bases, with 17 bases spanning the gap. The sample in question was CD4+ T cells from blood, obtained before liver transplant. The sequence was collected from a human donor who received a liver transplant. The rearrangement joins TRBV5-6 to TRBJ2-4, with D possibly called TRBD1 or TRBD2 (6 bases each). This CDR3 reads CASSPMGGELAKNIQYF. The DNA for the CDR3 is TGTGCCAGCAGCCCAATGGGGGGCGAACTAGCCAAAAACATTCAGTACTTC.